The rows below give T cell receptor beta chains drawn from one sample of a study of blood T cell repertoires in COVID-19. This table comes from immunoSEQ multiplex PCR, and its TCRdb copy is limited to in-frame clones, with some not included. This table has more than 300,000 clones, about 87% appearing once. Sequencing input: PBMCs or T cells enriched from blood (not recorded which). The receptors were sampled from a middle-aged man in a cohort exposed to, infected with or recovered from COVID-19 (not recorded which). CDR3s include the opening cysteine and the closing phenylalanine or tryptophan. The order of the fields is D gene, V gene, clone size, J gene, CDR3 protein. D genes are given only for firm matches. Clone size is stated in some rows and not others, as once, few, many or a class when expanded.

>TRBD1|TRBV9|once|TRBJ1-2
CASSVSGTASIYGYTF
>-|TRBV3-1/TRBV3-2|-|TRBJ1-2
CASSQDPGGRGYTF
>TRBD2|TRBV5-1|-|TRBJ2-4
CASSTTSGGNIQYF
>TRBD2|TRBV11-2|few|TRBJ2-1
CASNPIRGLAGVQFF
>TRBD1|TRBV10-1|-|TRBJ2-2
CASSPGQGDTGELFF
>-|TRBV6-5|-|TRBJ1-1
CASSPTGLNTEAFF
>-|TRBV7-2|many|TRBJ2-3
CASSVGAGRVDTQYF
>-|TRBV19|-|TRBJ1-6
CASSRQAGWVSPLHF
>TRBD2|TRBV7-9|-|TRBJ2-7
CASSVQGLAGPSYEQYF
>TRBD1|TRBV19|-|TRBJ1-5
CASSIGGQVGNQPQHF
>TRBD2|TRBV18|-|TRBJ2-1
CASSPGTSGEAEQFF
>TRBD1|TRBV5-1|-|TRBJ2-7
CASSQGQGAHEQYF
>TRBD1|TRBV27|-|TRBJ2-7
CASSLRGQGAEEQYF
>TRBD1|TRBV4-1|-|TRBJ2-7
CASSLDRFYEQYF
>TRBD1|TRBV23-1|-|TRBJ1-1
CASSQSGRGLLNTEAFF
>TRBD1|TRBV5-5|-|TRBJ1-2
CASSLGQGVKGYTF
>TRBD2|TRBV7-6|few|TRBJ2-7
CASSTKQVTGTSTYSYEQYF
>TRBD2|TRBV2|-|TRBJ2-3
CASSARTSGVPTDTQYF
>TRBD1|TRBV7-9|-|TRBJ2-4
CASSTPGQIAKNIQYF
>TRBD2|TRBV5-5|-|TRBJ2-3
CASSFSGREDTQYF
>-|TRBV12-3/TRBV12-4|-|TRBJ2-3
CASGKLVRHTQYF
>-|TRBV7-9|-|TRBJ1-1
CASTIDNQRAFF
>-|TRBV5-1|-|TRBJ2-7
CASSLDGTWTYEQYF
>TRBD2|TRBV5-1|-|TRBJ2-1
CARKTTRGLAGVRSYNEQFF
>TRBD2|TRBV5-4|-|TRBJ2-7
CASSLPGTTFYEQYF
>-|TRBV2|-|TRBJ1-3
CASTRQAHSGNTIYF
>TRBD1|TRBV28|once|TRBJ1-5
CASSLWGIPGQKSSSNQPQHF
>TRBD2|TRBV25-1|-|TRBJ2-3
CASRGTSGRVDTQYF
>TRBD2|TRBV5-1|once|TRBJ2-7
CASSLLAGGPGEQYF
>TRBD2|TRBV28|-|TRBJ2-5
CASSSHSGSSETQYF
>-|TRBV28|-|TRBJ1-3
CASSLERSSGNTIYF
>TRBD1|TRBV28|-|TRBJ1-4
CASKTGGEKLFF
>TRBD2|TRBV11-2|once|TRBJ2-7
CASSPGVGTSGSYEQYF
>-|TRBV9|-|TRBJ2-1
CASSVTGQTEQFF
>-|TRBV30|-|TRBJ2-2
CAWRGQRNTGELFF
>TRBD1|TRBV28|few|TRBJ1-5
CASSSGQGEVQPQHF
>-|TRBV7-2|-|TRBJ1-3
CASSPLSLSGNTIYF
>TRBD2|TRBV7-9|-|TRBJ2-4
CASSLASGVAKNIQYF
>-|TRBV9|-|TRBJ2-5
CASSVGAEETQYF
>-|TRBV5-1|-|TRBJ1-1
CASSLDGQIRPGANAEAFF
>-|TRBV11-2|-|TRBJ2-5
CASSQKTPGETQYF
>TRBD2|TRBV5-1|-|TRBJ2-5
CASSFGLAGGRETQYF
>TRBD1|TRBV5-6|many|TRBJ1-1
CASSLTGGTTEAFF
>TRBD1|TRBV24-1|-|TRBJ1-2
CATEGPGQGNGYTF
>-|TRBV6-5|few|TRBJ1-1
CASSTTPLNTEAFF
>-|TRBV7-2|few|TRBJ2-7
CASSLGGLGYEQYF
>TRBD2|TRBV5-1|-|TRBJ2-7
CASSLDWTRSSYEQYF
>TRBD2|TRBV7-9|few|TRBJ2-1
CASSWTGGPNEQFF
>TRBD1|TRBV11-1|-|TRBJ2-6
CASSRRGPGANVLTF
>-|TRBV5-1|-|TRBJ1-5
CASSLGGRDNQPQHF
>TRBD2|TRBV4-1|-|TRBJ2-1
CASSGRTSRNEQFF
>-|TRBV21-1|-|TRBJ1-3
CASSTPLTADSGNTIYF
>TRBD2|TRBV7-9|few|TRBJ2-5
CASSLVWGGETQYF
>-|TRBV7-3|-|TRBJ2-1
CASSPRYRVPNNEQFF
>-|TRBV11-2|-|TRBJ1-1
CASSLGLSTEAFF